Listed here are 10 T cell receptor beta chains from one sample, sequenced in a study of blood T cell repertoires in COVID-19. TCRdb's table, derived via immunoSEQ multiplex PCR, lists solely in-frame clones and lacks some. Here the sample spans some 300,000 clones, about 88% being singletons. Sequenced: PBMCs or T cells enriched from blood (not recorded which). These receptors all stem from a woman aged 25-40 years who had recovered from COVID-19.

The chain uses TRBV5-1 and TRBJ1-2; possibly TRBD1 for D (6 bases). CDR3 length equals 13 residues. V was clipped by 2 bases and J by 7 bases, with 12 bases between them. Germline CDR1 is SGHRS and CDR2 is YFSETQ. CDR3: CASSLEGEPGYTF. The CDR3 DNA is TGCGCCAGCAGCTTAGAGGGGGAGCCTGGCTACACCTTC.

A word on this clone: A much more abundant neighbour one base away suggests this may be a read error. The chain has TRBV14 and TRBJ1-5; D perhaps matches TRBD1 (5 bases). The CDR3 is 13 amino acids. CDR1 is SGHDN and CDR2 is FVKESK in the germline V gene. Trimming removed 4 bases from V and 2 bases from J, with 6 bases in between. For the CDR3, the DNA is TGTGCCAGCAGCCGGGGCGGCAATCAGCCCCAGCATTTT. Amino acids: CASSRGGNQPQHF.

The CDR3 loop is CASSFWAGARGANVLTF. CDR3 nucleotides: TGTGCCAGCAGTTTTTGGGCAGGGGCTAGAGGGGCCAACGTCCTGACTTTC. The chain combines TRBV27 with TRBJ2-6; a weak D match, TRBD1 (6 bases). CDR1 MNHEY and CDR2 SMNVEV come from the germline V gene (reference sequence). The CDR3 is made up of 17 amino acids. V lost 3 bases to trimming and J lost 4 bases, with 16 bases between them.

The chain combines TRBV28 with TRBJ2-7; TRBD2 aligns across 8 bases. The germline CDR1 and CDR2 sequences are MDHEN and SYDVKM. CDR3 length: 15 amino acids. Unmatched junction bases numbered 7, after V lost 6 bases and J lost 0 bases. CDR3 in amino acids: CASRGSGGGSYEQYF. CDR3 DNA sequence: TGTGCCAGCAGGGGAAGCGGGGGCGGCTCCTACGAGCAGTACTTC.

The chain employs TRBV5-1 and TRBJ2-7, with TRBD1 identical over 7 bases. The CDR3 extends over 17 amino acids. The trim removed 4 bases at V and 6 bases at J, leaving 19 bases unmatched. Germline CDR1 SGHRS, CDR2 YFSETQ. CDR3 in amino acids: CASSLLNRGLIVSEQYF. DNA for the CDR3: TGCGCCAGCAGCCTACTTAACAGGGGCCTCATCGTAAGCGAGCAGTACTTC. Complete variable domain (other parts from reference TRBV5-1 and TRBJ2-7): KAGVTQTPRYLIKTRGQQVTLSCSPISGHRSVSWYQQTPGQGLQFLFEYFSETQRNKGNFPGRFSGRQFSNSRSEMNVSTLELGDSALYLCASSLLNRGLIVSEQYFGPGTRLTVT.

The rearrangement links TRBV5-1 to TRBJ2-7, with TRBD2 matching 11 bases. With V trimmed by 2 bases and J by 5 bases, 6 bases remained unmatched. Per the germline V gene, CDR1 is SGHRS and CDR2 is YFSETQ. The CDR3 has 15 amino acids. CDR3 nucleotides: TGCGCCAGCAGCTTTATTAGCGGGGGGGCAAACGAGCAGTACTTC. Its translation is CASSFISGGANEQYF.

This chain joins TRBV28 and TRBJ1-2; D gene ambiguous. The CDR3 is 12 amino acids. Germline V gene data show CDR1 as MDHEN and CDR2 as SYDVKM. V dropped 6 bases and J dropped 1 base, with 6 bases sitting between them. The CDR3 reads CASRLNNYGYTF. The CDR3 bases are TGTGCCAGCAGACTCAATAACTATGGCTACACCTTC.

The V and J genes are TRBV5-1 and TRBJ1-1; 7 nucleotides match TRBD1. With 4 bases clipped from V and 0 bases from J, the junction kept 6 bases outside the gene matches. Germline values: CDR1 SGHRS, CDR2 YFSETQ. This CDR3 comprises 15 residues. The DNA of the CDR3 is TGCGCCAGCAGCCCAAATACAGGGGTGAACACTGAAGCTTTCTTT. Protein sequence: CASSPNTGVNTEAFF.

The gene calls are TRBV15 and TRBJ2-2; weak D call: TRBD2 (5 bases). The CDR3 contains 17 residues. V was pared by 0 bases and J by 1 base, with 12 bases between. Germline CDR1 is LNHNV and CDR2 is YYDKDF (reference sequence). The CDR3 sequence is CATSRDFLGGNTGELFF. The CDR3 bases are TGTGCCACCAGCAGAGATTTCTTAGGAGGGAACACCGGGGAGCTGTTTTTT.

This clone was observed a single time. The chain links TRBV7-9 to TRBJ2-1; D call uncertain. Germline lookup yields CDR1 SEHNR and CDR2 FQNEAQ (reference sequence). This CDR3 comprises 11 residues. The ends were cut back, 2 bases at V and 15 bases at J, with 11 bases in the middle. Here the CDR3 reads CASSLNSHVFF. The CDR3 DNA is TGTGCCAGCAGCTTAAACTCGCACGTGTTCTTC.